This TCR beta chain stems from a study of OX40 agonist ivuxolimab in advanced cancers. The overall study: The dose-escalation cohort was approximately 84% male, with a mean age of around 54 years, ranging about 23 to 90. Partial response was recorded in three patients: one hepatocellular carcinoma and two cutaneous melanoma cases. General observations from the study: Fewer expanded clones were found on average in CD4+ than in CD8+ T cells. At 0.1 to 3.0 mg/kg, clonal expansion of CD4+ and CD8+ blood T cells had occurred by week 6.

A note on this clone: Its cognate antigen is unknown.

Clones were read by immunoSEQ multiplex PCR, and TCRdb kept only the in-frame ones, dropping some. The data show about 65,000 clones, about nine tenths seen once. The CDR3 contains 14 residues. From germline, CDR1 is SGHRS and CDR2 YFSETQ. V was trimmed by 0 bases and J by 8 bases, leaving 13 bases between them. The gene calls are TRBV5-1 and TRBJ2-3; no reliable D call. The TCR was taken from an adult with an advanced solid tumor such as melanoma, head and neck, liver or kidney cancer. The sample consisted of CD4+ or CD8+ T cells sorted from blood, taken in a trial of the OX40 agonist ivuxolimab. DNA for the CDR3: TGCGCCAGCAGCTTGGCTGACAAGGTTGGTACGCAGTATTTT. It encodes CASSLADKVGTQYF.